This T cell receptor beta chain is from a study of T-cell reconstitution after alpha-beta-depleted transplantation in children. The CDR3 covers 13 residues. The trim removed 7 bases at V and 4 bases at J, leaving 3 bases unmatched. Germline-derived CDR1 and CDR2 are MNHNY and SVGAGI (reference sequence). Unique molecular identifiers were incorporated when the TCRbeta library was constructed. TCRdb used MiXCR to reprocess the PCR reads, holding one entry per CDR3 protein. The table shows a few hundred thousand distinct CDR3 sequences, with around 12% occurring only once. Source: PBMCs from the stem cell graft donor, taken from the stem cell graft. The chain has TRBV6-6 and TRBJ1-5; 8 bases match TRBD1. This receptor was identified in a human donor who donated a stem cell graft to a child with combined immunodeficiency. The CDR3 protein is CASIDRGNQPQHF. The DNA of the CDR3 is TGTGCCAGCATTGACAGGGGTAATCAGCCCCAGCATTTT.